The next 22 T cell receptor beta chains were all read from a single sample in a study of T cells in Graves' hyperthyroidism and ophthalmopathy. The TCR beta CDR3 regions underwent amplification using RNA transcripts as the source. Primed by the HTBI set, a first-round RT-PCR was run on the TCR CDR3. Each CDR3 protein gets one entry after TCRdb re-called the multiplex PCR reads with MiXCR. The sample lists a few hundred thousand distinct CDR3 sequences, more than 15% occurring once. The sequenced sample was blood. These receptors originate from a woman in her 30s with Graves' hyperthyroidism.

J is TRBJ2-3 and V is TRBV20-1, with 12 bases lining up with TRBD2. Losses at the gene ends were 5 bases for V and 1 base for J; bases not matched to a gene: 10. From germline, CDR1 is DFQATT and CDR2 SNEGSKA (reference sequence). CDR3 length equals 17 residues. CDR3 bases: TGCAGTGCTTCGATCGAAACTAGCGGGAGGCGCACAGATACGCAGTATTTT. This encodes CSASIETSGRRTDTQYF.

J is TRBJ2-5 and V is TRBV5-1; D remains unclear. Looked up from germline, CDR1 is SGHRS and CDR2 is YFSETQ. CDR3 length equals 12 residues. Between the trimmed V and J ends, which lost 0 bases and 7 bases, there was a span of 7 bases. In DNA form, the CDR3 reads TGCGCCAGCAGCTTGGGAGAATGGACCCAGTACTTC. Encoded protein: CASSLGEWTQYF.

V and J are TRBV30 and TRBJ1-2, with D unclear. Germline V gene lookup returns CDR1 GTSNPN and CDR2 SVGIG (reference sequence). V was cut by 3 bases and J by 3 bases, with 14 bases left in between. The CDR3 totals 14 residues. CDR3 amino acids: CAWSLRPSYYGYTF. CDR3 coding DNA: TGTGCCTGGAGCCTGCGGCCAAGCTACTATGGCTACACCTTC.

Ten or more counts support this clonotype. The V gene is TRBV3-1, the J gene TRBJ2-1, with TRBD2 identical over 7 bases. The V gene's germline CDR1 is LGHDT and CDR2 YNNKEL (reference sequence). With 4 bases clipped from V and 4 bases from J, the junction kept 19 bases outside the gene matches. CDR3 length: 19 residues. The CDR3 sequence is CASSPPYMTTSGNYNEQFF. For the CDR3, the DNA is TGTGCCAGCAGCCCACCATATATGACTACGAGCGGGAATTACAATGAGCAGTTCTTC.

V usage is TRBV6-2 or TRBV6-3 and J usage is TRBJ1-5, with D possibly being TRBD1 (5 bases). Germline assignment: CDR1 MNHEY and CDR2 SVGEGT. V gave up 6 bases and J gave up 3 bases, with 21 bases separating them. CDR3 length: 17 amino acids. CDR3: CASSPRVGAIVNQPQHF. CDR3 DNA sequence: TGTGCCAGCAGCCCCAGGGTAGGGGCAATAGTCAATCAGCCCCAGCATTTT.

This clonotype was picked up many times. The chain combines TRBV5-6 with TRBJ2-3, with 12 positions matching TRBD2. The junction had 4 bases not matched to a gene; V was cut back by 5 bases and J by 0 bases. The CDR3 consists of 16 residues. Germline V lookup: CDR1 SGHDT, CDR2 YYEEEE. Written as DNA, the CDR3 is TGTGCCAGCAGATCTAGCGGGAGGGCCAGCACAGATACGCAGTATTTT. Protein product: CASRSSGRASTDTQYF.

The chain joins TRBV6-1 to TRBJ1-1; 10 positions agree with TRBD1. Germline CDR1 reads MNHNS; CDR2 reads SASEGT. The CDR3 runs to 14 residues. With V trimmed by 6 bases and J by 5 bases, 6 bases remained unmatched. CDR3 loop: CASRGTGAATEAFF. In DNA form, the CDR3 reads TGTGCCAGCAGGGGGACAGGGGCCGCGACTGAAGCTTTCTTT.

This clonotype was counted many times. In nucleotides, the CDR3 is TGTGCCAGCAGCTTTTCTAGTAACGAGCAGTACTTC. This translates into CASSFSSNEQYF. The chain is built from TRBV11-2 and TRBJ2-7; unclear D gene. Trimming removed 3 bases from V and 5 bases from J, with 8 bases in between. Per germline, CDR1 SGHAT and CDR2 FQNNGV. The CDR3 extends over 12 amino acids.

The V and J genes are TRBV6-5 and TRBJ1-2; 9 bases agree with TRBD1. Germline-derived CDR1 and CDR2 are MNHEY and SVGAGI. V shed 0 bases, J shed 4 bases, and the junction held 6 bases outside the gene matches. CDR3 size: 16 residues. The CDR3 is CASSYSSTGGSYGYTF. CDR3 coding DNA: TGTGCCAGCAGTTACTCGAGCACAGGGGGCAGCTATGGCTACACCTTC.

This clonotype has ten or more counts. This rearrangement joins TRBV6-1 to TRBJ2-5, with a tentative D call TRBD2 (7 bases). The CDR3 loop spans 15 amino acids. Trimming pared 5 bases from V and 6 bases from J, leaving 19 bases between. CDR1 MNHNS and CDR2 SASEGT come from the germline V gene. DNA of the CDR3: TGTGCCAGCAGTTCGGGGGGAACAGGGTCGAAGACCCAGTACTTC. Its translation is CASSSGGTGSKTQYF.

The V call is TRBV19, the J call TRBJ2-1; TRBD2 agrees at 9 bases. The V and J ends lost 8 bases and 5 bases, in that order; junction bases with no gene match: 7. Germline CDR1 LNHDA, CDR2 SQIVND (reference sequence). This CDR3 is 14 amino acids long. The chain's CDR3 is CASHSGRSDNEQFF. The CDR3 bases are TGTGCCAGTCATAGCGGGAGAAGCGACAATGAGCAGTTCTTC.

The genes are TRBV5-8 and TRBJ1-6; D is unresolved. V lost 4 bases, J lost 10 bases, and 18 bases lay in between. The CDR3 consists of 15 residues. Per the germline V gene, CDR1 is SGHTS and CDR2 is YDEGEE. CDR3 sequence: CASSPITGWGSPLHF. CDR3 nucleotides: TGTGCCAGCAGCCCTATAACGGGGTGGGGATCACCCCTCCACTTT.

This clonotype has at least ten counts. V usage is TRBV3-1 and J usage is TRBJ2-1, with a possible D match to TRBD1 (6 bases). The V gene's germline CDR1 is LGHDT and CDR2 YNNKEL (reference sequence). V gave up 4 bases and J gave up 4 bases, with 14 bases separating them. The CDR3 contains 15 residues. DNA of the CDR3: TGTGCCAGCAGCCCCAGCTCCAGGGGATACAATGAGCAGTTCTTC. Amino acid sequence: CASSPSSRGYNEQFF.

This clonotype was seen ten or more times. The chain carries TRBV20-1 and TRBJ2-3; D not certain. This CDR3 has 11 residues. Germline loops: CDR1 DFQATT, CDR2 SNEGSKA (reference sequence). Trimming removed 4 bases at V and 6 bases at J, with 8 bases between. This CDR3 is CSATLRDTQYF. CDR3 DNA: TGCAGTGCTACCCTAAGGGATACGCAGTATTTT.

The rearrangement joins TRBV11-1 to TRBJ2-7; 9 nucleotides line up with TRBD2. CDR3 size: 16 residues. Unmatched junction bases numbered 10, after V lost 5 bases and J lost 2 bases. The germline CDR1 and CDR2 sequences are SGHAT and FQDESV (reference sequence). The DNA of the CDR3 is TGTGCCAGCAGCCAAGATCGGGCTAGCGGGGCCTACGAGCAGTACTTC. Translated, it gives CASSQDRASGAYEQYF.

V and J are TRBV9 and TRBJ2-1; 8 bases are shared with TRBD2. Germline V gene sequence: CDR1 SGDLS, CDR2 YYNGEE. This CDR3 spans 13 amino acids. Trimming at V came to 4 bases and at J to 7 bases, leaving 4 bases not matched to a gene. CDR3 residues: CASSPGLVNEQFF. For the CDR3, the DNA is TGTGCCAGCAGCCCGGGACTAGTGAATGAGCAGTTCTTC.

This clonotype was detected many times. This chain joins TRBV12-3 or TRBV12-4 and TRBJ1-3; 7 bases are a match to TRBD1. V shed 5 bases, J shed 2 bases, and the junction held 6 bases outside the gene matches. This CDR3 has 15 residues. This CDR3 is CASSLTGNAGNTIYF. The CDR3 coding sequence is TGTGCCAGCAGTCTGACAGGGAATGCTGGAAACACCATATATTTT.

V and J are TRBV19 and TRBJ2-3; D remains unclear. CDR1 is LNHDA, CDR2 SQIVND, per germline (reference sequence). V was pared by 6 bases and J by 6 bases, with 16 bases between. The CDR3 runs 14 residues. DNA of the CDR3: TGTGCCAGTAGGTATTCCGGTGGTAGTGATACGCAGTATTTT. Translation: CASRYSGGSDTQYF.

The chain uses TRBV6-1 and TRBJ1-4, with 7 positions matching TRBD1. The J segment lost 3 bases and the V segment lost 7 bases, leaving 2 bases of the junction unmatched. The germline V gene encodes CDR1 MNHNS and CDR2 SASEGT. The CDR3 is made up of 13 amino acids. For the CDR3, the DNA is TGTGCCAGCACGGGGACAGCTAATGAAAAACTGTTTTTT. Protein product: CASTGTANEKLFF.

Comment on this clonotype: A much larger clone lies one base from this, so it may be a read error. This chain links TRBV13 with TRBJ1-5; 9 bases map to TRBD1. The germline V gene has CDR1 PRHDT and CDR2 FYEKMQ (reference sequence). The CDR3 sequence is 14 residues long. Unmatched junction bases numbered 4, after V lost 5 bases and J lost 5 bases. The CDR3 reads CASSHGQGYQPQHF. CDR3 bases: TGTGCCAGCAGCCACGGACAGGGGTATCAGCCCCAGCATTTT.

This clonotype was counted many times. The gene calls are TRBV6-1 and TRBJ1-1, with D unclear. Trimming removed 5 bases at V and 6 bases at J, with 16 bases between. The CDR3 runs 14 residues. CDR1 is MNHNS and CDR2 is SASEGT in the germline V gene. The CDR3 bases are TGTGCCAGCAGTAAGCTTAACCTAGGCGCTGAAGCTTTCTTT. Translated: CASSKLNLGAEAFF.

This clonotype was detected many times. V usage is TRBV7-9 and J usage is TRBJ1-6; 7 bases are shared with TRBD1. Germline CDR1 SEHNR, CDR2 FQNEAQ (reference sequence). This CDR3 has 14 amino acids. J lost 7 bases, V lost 6 bases, and 6 bases had no gene match. CDR3 sequence reads: CASSQTGPNSPLHF. The DNA for the CDR3 is TGTGCCAGCAGTCAGACAGGGCCAAATTCACCCCTCCACTTT.